This record covers a single T cell receptor beta chain. The sample originates from a study of blood T cell repertoires in COVID-19. Whole-study context: PBMCs, B-cell-depleted T cells, or T cells provided the cDNA or gDNA that made up the material.

The Seattle site enrolled patients during active infection and followed them longitudinally. Germline assignment: CDR1 SGHDT and CDR2 YYEEEE. The V end was cut by 4 bases, the J end by 8 bases, with 15 bases between. CDR3 length: 13 residues. Study processing details: Using reference gene primer amplification, nucleated cell counts were estimated. TCRdb's copy holds only in-frame clones and misses some; the assay was immunoSEQ multiplex PCR. The DNA was the basis for D and trimming; V, J and clone size are from that table. The sample holds around 480,000 clones, around 88% seen once. This TCR derives from a woman aged 50 to 65 with COVID-19, enrolled during active disease. The rearrangement links TRBV5-6 to TRBJ1-1, with a tentative D call TRBD1 (6 bases). What was sequenced was peripheral blood. CDR3 bases: TGTGCCAGCAGCCCTTCCGCCGGGACAGAAGCTTTCTTT. Protein: CASSPSAGTEAFF.